One and the same sample provided the 28 T cell receptor beta chains below, sequenced in a study of technical replicates of blood from a handful of donors (TCRdb year 2017). Libraries were prepared through the immunoSEQ multiplex PCR assay. TCRdb stores this immuneACCESS table with in-frame sequences only. Part of the clones is absent; in the studies checked, under half of the shortfall reflects unresolved V genes, and no reason is known for the rest. The sample profile shows more than 75,000 clones; around 93% of them were found once. The biggest ten clones account for 0.2% to 0.25% of the sample. The sample consisted of T cells isolated from PBMCs. Receptors were obtained from a human donor in good health.

The V gene is TRBV5-6, the J gene TRBJ1-4; a possible D gene is TRBD1 (6 bases). In germline, CDR1 is SGHDT, CDR2 YYEEEE. The CDR3 runs to 12 residues. The ends were cut back, 1 base at V and 12 bases at J, with 10 bases in the middle. CDR3: CASSLTGLELFF. In DNA, the CDR3 is TGTGCCAGCAGCTTGACAGGGTTAGAACTGTTTTTT.

The genes are TRBV28 and TRBJ1-2; tentative D call: TRBD1 (5 bases). CDR3 length equals 12 residues. Germline V gene data show CDR1 as MDHEN and CDR2 as SYDVKM. Trimming removed 6 bases at V and 7 bases at J, with 12 bases between. The CDR3 sequence: CASSGGLGGYTF. In DNA form, the CDR3 reads TGTGCCAGCAGCGGGGGGTTGGGTGGCTACACCTTC.

The CDR3, as DNA: TGTGCCAGCAGCTTAGACCCTAGCTCCTACAATGAGCAGTTCTTC. Its translation: CASSLDPSSYNEQFF. The chain employs TRBV13 and TRBJ2-1; D is undetermined. The length of the CDR3 is 15 residues. V dropped 1 base and J dropped 0 bases, with 7 bases sitting between them. Germline lookup yields CDR1 PRHDT and CDR2 FYEKMQ (reference sequence).

The chain uses TRBV7-9 and TRBJ2-1, with D perhaps matching TRBD1 (5 bases). The CDR3 runs 16 residues. Germline CDR1 reads SEHNR; CDR2 reads FQNEAQ (reference sequence). Trimming left V 0 bases short and J 2 bases short, with 11 bases between. CDR3 nucleotide sequence: TGTGCCAGCAGCTTAGCGCAGGGCAGGGCCTACAATGAGCAGTTCTTC. It translates to CASSLAQGRAYNEQFF.

The chain has TRBV10-3 and TRBJ1-2, with 7 bases identical to TRBD1. This CDR3 region has 18 residues. Looked up from germline, CDR1 is ENHRY and CDR2 is SYGVKD. With V trimmed by 0 bases and J by 2 bases, 12 bases remained unmatched. As DNA, the CDR3 is TGTGCCATCAGTGAGTCGGAAACTACAGGGGTCGAAAACTATGGCTACACCTTC. It yields the protein CAISESETTGVENYGYTF.

The J gene is TRBJ1-1, the V gene TRBV10-2; TRBD1 matches 8 bases. The CDR3 covers 13 residues. CDR1 and CDR2 (germline): WSHSY, SAAADI. Trimming cost V 11 bases and J 6 bases; bases outside gene matches: 11. DNA of the CDR3: TGCGCCGCATCAGGGGGCCGTGGGCCTGAAGCTTTCTTT. It specifies CAASGGRGPEAFF.

The V gene is TRBV14, the J gene TRBJ2-7; the match to TRBD2 covers 8 bases. The germline CDR1 and CDR2 sequences are SGHDN and FVKESK. The CDR3 loop spans 15 amino acids. The ends lost 1 base at V and 1 base at J; junction bases unmatched: 3. For the CDR3, the DNA is TGTGCCAGCAGCCAAGGGCCTAGCGGGTCCTACGAGCAGTACTTC. Its translation: CASSQGPSGSYEQYF.

The chain is built from TRBV12-1 and TRBJ2-1; the DNA was not used to check the table's D call, TRBD2. TRBV12-1 is reported as a pseudogene. This CDR3 is 17 amino acids long. CDR3 DNA sequence: TGTGCCAGCAGCTTCCGCCGGACTAGCGGGAGGAAAGATGAGCAGTTCTTC. Its protein is CASSFRRTSGRKDEQFF.

V usage is TRBV5-1 and J usage is TRBJ2-7, with 8 bases identical to TRBD2. The CDR3 totals 15 residues. Germline CDR1 is SGHRS and CDR2 is YFSETQ. J lost 5 bases, V lost 0 bases, and 7 bases had no gene match. The CDR3 sequence is CASSLGLAGADEQYF. The CDR3 DNA reads as TGCGCCAGCAGCTTGGGGCTAGCGGGCGCCGACGAGCAGTACTTC.

V gene TRBV7-9 combines with J gene TRBJ2-5, with D possibly being TRBD2 (5 bases). This CDR3 contains 16 residues. Per germline, CDR1 SEHNR and CDR2 FQNEAQ (reference sequence). The V end lost 4 bases, the J end lost 2 bases, and 17 bases lay between the germline ends. DNA for the CDR3: TGTGCCAGCAGCTCCAAACTGACACGGGGTCAAGAGACCCAGTACTTC. It is translated as CASSSKLTRGQETQYF.

The J gene is TRBJ2-7, the V gene TRBV5-8, with D maybe TRBD1 (5 bases). With 4 bases removed from V and 2 bases from J, the gap between germline ends came to 10 bases. The V gene's germline CDR1 is SGHTS and CDR2 YDEGEE. The CDR3 contains 13 residues. The CDR3 loop reads CASSPLRAYEQYF. In nucleotides, the CDR3 is TGTGCCAGCAGCCCTCTCAGGGCCTACGAGCAGTACTTC.

The J gene is TRBJ2-1, the V gene TRBV29-1; 7 nucleotides align to TRBD2. The CDR3 runs 13 residues. CDR1 is SQVTM and CDR2 is ANQGSEA in the germline V gene. The junction had 2 bases not matched to a gene; V was cut back by 4 bases and J by 2 bases. The CDR3 protein is CSVVGRTYNEQFF. DNA of the CDR3: TGCAGCGTTGTCGGGAGGACCTACAATGAGCAGTTCTTC.

The genes are TRBV9 and TRBJ2-1; 7 nucleotides line up with TRBD1. V trimming: 4 bases; J trimming: 5 bases; junction bases outside the gene matches: 6. The CDR3 totals 14 residues. The germline V gene encodes CDR1 SGDLS and CDR2 YYNGEE. In DNA, the CDR3 is TGTGCCAGCAGCTCTACGGGACAGAACAATGAGCAGTTCTTC. This encodes CASSSTGQNNEQFF. The variable domain in full, completed from reference TRBV9 and TRBJ2-1, reads DSGVTQTPKHLITATGQRVTLRCSPRSGDLSVYWYQQSLDQGLQFLIQYYNGEERAKGNILERFSAQQFPDLHSELNLSSLELGDSALYFCASSSTGQNNEQFFGPGTRLTVL.

V usage is TRBV7-2 and J usage is TRBJ1-5; D unclear. Trimming left V 5 bases short and J 2 bases short, with 7 bases between. The CDR3 contains 13 residues. Germline loops: CDR1 SGHTA, CDR2 FQGNSA. CDR3 protein: CASSKRGNQPQHF. The CDR3 DNA is TGTGCCAGCAGCAAGAGGGGCAATCAGCCCCAGCATTTT.

V is TRBV7-6 and J is TRBJ1-3; tentative D call: TRBD1 (6 bases). The CDR3 length is 18 residues. Germline CDR1 and CDR2: SGHVS and FNYEAQ. The ends were cut back, 5 bases at V and 0 bases at J, with 20 bases in the middle. CDR3 nucleotide sequence: TGTGCCAGCAGCCCAACAGGGCTTCCCCGCTTCTCTGGAAACACCATATATTTT. The encoded protein is CASSPTGLPRFSGNTIYF.

This clone was recorded once. The chain carries TRBV19 and TRBJ2-4; a weak D match, TRBD1 (5 bases). The CDR3 has 15 amino acids. V lost 4 bases and J lost 6, with 16 bases in between. Looked up from germline, CDR1 is LNHDA and CDR2 is SQIVND (reference sequence). CDR3 sequence: CASSTLIQERNIQYF. The CDR3 region has the DNA TGTGCCAGTAGTACACTAATACAGGAGAGAAACATTCAGTACTTC.

V is TRBV2 and J is TRBJ1-2; TRBD1 aligns across 7 bases. The CDR3 sequence is 14 residues long. Germline V gene sequence: CDR1 SNHLY, CDR2 FYNNEI. V was clipped by 9 bases and J by 2 bases; unmatched bases: 9. CDR3 in DNA: TGTGCCAGGCAGGGACAGATAACAAACTATGGCTACACCTTC. Protein sequence: CARQGQITNYGYTF.

This clone was counted a single time. The CDR3 nucleotides are TGTGCCAGTAAGCTAGCGACAGATACGCAGTATTTT. It translates to CASKLATDTQYF. The chain uses TRBV2 and TRBJ2-3; D may be TRBD2 (6 bases). V gave up 9 bases and J gave up 3 bases, with 10 bases separating them. CDR1 and CDR2 (germline): SNHLY, FYNNEI. This CDR3 comprises 12 residues. Looking up the rest from reference TRBV2 and TRBJ2-3 gives the full variable domain: EPEVTQTPSHQVTQMGQEVILRCVPISNHLYFYWYRQILGQKVEFLVSFYNNEISEKSEIFDDQFSVERPDGSNFTLKIRSTKLEDSAMYFCASKLATDTQYFGPGTRLTVL.

The chain is built from TRBV7-9 and TRBJ1-3; the D is unclear. V dropped 1 base and J dropped 2 bases, with 15 bases sitting between them. CDR1 is SEHNR and CDR2 is FQNEAQ in the germline V gene (reference sequence). This CDR3 region has 17 residues. CDR3 in amino acids: CASSLVVSGMTGNTIYF. DNA of the CDR3: TGTGCCAGCAGCTTAGTAGTGTCGGGGATGACTGGAAACACCATATATTTT.

The chain couples TRBV28 to TRBJ1-5; the D is unclear. The CDR3 is 17 amino acids. The V end was cut by 3 bases, the J end by 0 bases, with 15 bases between. The V gene's germline CDR1 is MDHEN and CDR2 SYDVKM. The CDR3 is CASSLVIGRSSNQPQHF. The CDR3 DNA sequence: TGTGCCAGCAGTTTGGTTATTGGCAGATCTAGCAATCAGCCCCAGCATTTT.

The V gene is TRBV7-3, the J gene TRBJ2-2, with D tentatively TRBD2 (5 bases). Germline CDR1 and CDR2: SGHTA and FQGTGA. The V gene lost 5 bases and the J gene lost 6 bases, with 10 bases spanning the gap. This CDR3 is 13 amino acids long. CDR3 amino acids: CASSAEGPGELFF. The CDR3 DNA reads as TGTGCCAGCAGCGCCGAGGGTCCCGGGGAGCTGTTTTTT.

The rearrangement joins TRBV27 to TRBJ1-3, with 7 bases matching TRBD1. The trim removed 3 bases at V and 4 bases at J, leaving 6 bases unmatched. The CDR3 runs to 15 residues. The V gene's germline CDR1 is MNHEY and CDR2 SMNVEV (reference sequence). The CDR3 DNA is TGTGCCAGCAGTTTTAACAGGGGTTCGGGAAACACCATATATTTT. Translation gives CASSFNRGSGNTIYF.

Of note for this clone: A read error may account for a junction end that differs from germline. DNA for the CDR3: TGTGCCAGCAGCGTGGGGGGACTAGTGGGGATATTT. Translating gives CASSVGGLVGIF. The chain carries TRBV13 and TRBJ2-3; TRBD2 aligns across 8 bases. From germline, CDR1 is PRHDT and CDR2 FYEKMQ (reference sequence). The CDR3 spans 12 residues.

This chain links TRBV5-1 with TRBJ2-2; D is possibly TRBD2 (6 bases). V was shortened by 7 bases and J by 7 bases, with 20 bases between the two germline ends. The germline CDR1 and CDR2 sequences are SGHRS and YFSETQ. The CDR3 spans 15 residues. Here the CDR3 reads CASLRETSGHGELFF. The DNA of the CDR3 is TGCGCCAGCCTCCGGGAGACCTCCGGGCACGGGGAGCTGTTTTTT.

V and J are TRBV14 and TRBJ2-3; 10 bases match TRBD2. With 0 bases clipped from V and 6 bases from J, the junction kept 9 bases outside the gene matches. Per germline, CDR1 SGHDN and CDR2 FVKESK. The CDR3 sequence is 17 residues long. The CDR3 region is CASSQENLAGESDTQYF. CDR3 DNA: TGTGCCAGCAGCCAAGAAAATCTAGCGGGAGAATCGGATACGCAGTATTTT.

This clone has more than one count but fewer than ten. V usage is TRBV25-1 and J usage is TRBJ1-1; D gene unclear. V shed 2 bases and J shed 1 base, with 11 bases lying between them. CDR1 and CDR2 (germline): MGHDK, SYGVNS. This CDR3 is built from 15 residues. Here the CDR3 reads CASSEINQWNTEAFF. The CDR3 nucleotides read TGTGCCAGCAGTGAAATTAACCAGTGGAACACTGAAGCTTTCTTT.

V gene TRBV7-9 combines with J gene TRBJ2-2; D is perhaps TRBD2 (7 bases). Trimming took off 4 bases at V and 1 base at J, with 22 bases between the two ends. Germline V gene data show CDR1 as SEHNR and CDR2 as FQNEAQ (reference sequence). This CDR3 spans 19 amino acids. CDR3 amino acids: CASSSLGGGRNQNTGELFF. The CDR3 coding sequence is TGTGCCAGCAGCTCCCTAGGGGGAGGGAGGAACCAGAACACCGGGGAGCTGTTTTTT.

This clone appeared a few times. This rearrangement joins TRBV19 to TRBJ2-2, with D perhaps TRBD1 (6 bases). The CDR3 has 15 residues. The V end lost 4 bases, the J end lost 0 bases, and 9 bases lay between the germline ends. In germline, CDR1 is LNHDA, CDR2 SQIVND (reference sequence). CDR3 coding DNA: TGTGCCAGTAGTACGGGACACACGAACACCGGGGAGCTGTTTTTT. Encoded protein: CASSTGHTNTGELFF.